This T cell receptor beta chain was retrieved from a study of T cells in tuberculosis. Overall study findings and caveats: Cases with active tuberculosis were adults, while controls were adolescents. Smaller distances to GMM-specific TCRs suggested their expansion in active tuberculosis.

Documented time point: new active TB diagnosis, blood taken before or within 7 days of starting treatment. Each clinical donor contributed on average approximately 90,000 T cells from unsorted cryopreserved PBMC. The repertoire was sequenced with immunoSEQ multiplex PCR; TCRdb's copy has only in-frame clones and lacks some. The sample contains under 40,000 clones, roughly 82% of which appear only once. Concerning this clone: What it recognizes is unknown.

The material sequenced was PBMCs, taken at tuberculosis diagnosis. The receptor was isolated from an adult with tuberculosis.

CDR3 sequence reads: CASRWGRGRSATNEKLFF. The CDR3 DNA reads as TGTGCCAGCAGGTGGGGAAGGGGGCGATCTGCAACTAATGAAAAACTGTTTTTT. The chain couples TRBV11-2 to TRBJ1-4, with 7 positions matching TRBD1. Germline V gene sequence: CDR1 SGHAT, CDR2 FQNNGV. The trim removed 6 bases at V and 0 bases at J, leaving 13 bases unmatched. The CDR3 runs to 18 residues.